These 15 T cell receptor beta chains came from one sample sequenced in a study of T cell responses to AZD1222 COVID-19 vaccine. Assay used: immunoSEQ multiplex PCR; TCRdb lists only in-frame clones, some missing. This table holds under 95,000 clones, over 85% found once. This material consisted of peripheral blood, taken on day 0 of AZD1222 vaccination. The receptor source for this set is an adult in good health.

The chain's CDR3 is CASSLGLTPYNEQFF. The CDR3 region has the DNA TGTGCCAGCAGTTTGGGATTGACGCCCTACAATGAGCAGTTCTTC. The chain couples TRBV27 to TRBJ2-1; unclear D gene. Germline-derived CDR1 and CDR2 are MNHEY and SMNVEV (reference sequence). The CDR3 totals 15 residues. Trimming removed 3 bases at V and 2 bases at J, with 11 bases between.

This clone was seen only once. The V and J genes are TRBV28 and TRBJ2-2, with 9 bases that match TRBD2. Germline V gene data show CDR1 as MDHEN and CDR2 as SYDVKM. This CDR3 is 21 amino acids long. J lost 7 bases, V lost 8 bases, and 29 bases had no gene match. The chain's CDR3 is CASRPFWGSSVLAGKIGELFF. DNA for the CDR3: TGTGCCAGCCGACCCTTTTGGGGGTCCTCAGTCCTAGCGGGAAAGATCGGGGAGCTGTTTTTT.

The chain carries TRBV5-1 and TRBJ1-4; the D gene is possibly TRBD1 (5 bases). CDR3 length: 16 residues. CDR1 SGHRS and CDR2 YFSETQ come from the germline V gene. With 1 base removed from V and 3 bases from J, the gap between germline ends came to 13 bases. CDR3 region: CASSLMGRKSNEKLFF. The DNA of the CDR3 is TGCGCCAGCAGCTTGATGGGACGGAAATCTAATGAAAAACTGTTTTTT. The whole variable domain, remainder taken from reference TRBV5-1 and TRBJ1-4, is KAGVTQTPRYLIKTRGQQVTLSCSPISGHRSVSWYQQTPGQGLQFLFEYFSETQRNKGNFPGRFSGRQFSNSRSEMNVSTLELGDSALYLCASSLMGRKSNEKLFFGSGTQLSVL.

The rearrangement joins TRBV5-5 to TRBJ1-6, with D tentatively TRBD1 (5 bases). CDR3 length: 14 residues. CDR1 and CDR2 from the germline V gene are SGHKS and YYEKEE (reference sequence). With 4 bases removed from V and 7 bases from J, the gap between germline ends came to 12 bases. The CDR3 protein is CASSLRQSNSPLHF. CDR3 nucleotide sequence: TGTGCCAGCAGCCTTCGACAGTCGAATTCACCCCTCCACTTT.

The chain carries TRBV4-3 and TRBJ1-2; D is undetermined. The CDR3 totals 14 residues. Germline V lookup: CDR1 LGHNA, CDR2 YSLEER. V was clipped by 3 bases and J by 4 bases, with 12 bases between them. The CDR3 DNA sequence: TGCGCCAGCAGCCAGAAGGGCGTCGGCTATGGCTACACCTTC. It translates to CASSQKGVGYGYTF.

The chain joins TRBV3-1 (or the pseudogene TRBV3-2) to TRBJ1-3; 7 nucleotides agree with TRBD1. V lost 2 bases, J lost 0 bases, and 7 bases stayed unmatched. This CDR3 is built from 17 residues. Germline V gene lookup returns CDR1 LGHDT and CDR2 YNNKEL (reference sequence). The CDR3 nucleotides read TGTGCCAGCAGCCAACCCCTGACAGGGCACTCTGGAAACACCATATATTTT. It translates to CASSQPLTGHSGNTIYF.

The J gene is TRBJ2-2, the V gene TRBV2; maybe TRBD2 (5 bases). V dropped 9 bases and J dropped 3 bases, with 14 bases sitting between them. Germline CDR1 and CDR2: SNHLY and FYNNEI. The CDR3 consists of 14 residues. The CDR3 region is CASHLLGDTGELFF. CDR3 in DNA: TGTGCCAGTCACCTCCTCGGGGACACCGGGGAGCTGTTTTTT.

This chain uses TRBV19 with TRBJ2-1; no clear D gene. Trimming pared 0 bases from V and 4 bases from J, leaving 13 bases between. This CDR3 is 16 amino acids long. The V gene's germline CDR1 is LNHDA and CDR2 SQIVND (reference sequence). The CDR3 loop is CASSIDAAEIYNEQFF. The CDR3 DNA reads as TGTGCCAGTAGTATAGATGCGGCAGAGATTTACAATGAGCAGTTCTTC.

The CDR3 loop reads CASSEGTISQPQHF. The CDR3 nucleotides are TGTGCCAGCAGTGAAGGAACTATTTCCCAGCCCCAGCATTTT. The chain combines TRBV2 with TRBJ1-5; D ambiguous. This CDR3 comprises 14 residues. V shed 1 base and J shed 7 bases, with 11 bases lying between them. Germline assignment: CDR1 SNHLY and CDR2 FYNNEI.

J is TRBJ1-5 and V is TRBV19; 8 nucleotides match TRBD1. The CDR3 is 15 amino acids. Germline values: CDR1 LNHDA, CDR2 SQIVND (reference sequence). The ends lost 5 bases at V and 3 bases at J; junction bases unmatched: 6. CDR3 bases: TGTGCCAGTAGTCCACAGGGGGTGTACAATCAGCCCCAGCATTTT. Its translation is CASSPQGVYNQPQHF. Complete variable domain (other parts from reference TRBV19 and TRBJ1-5): DGGITQSPKYLFRKEGQNVTLSCEQNLNHDAMYWYRQDPGQGLRLIYYSQIVNDFQKGDIAEGYSVSREKKESFPLTVTSAQKNPTAFYLCASSPQGVYNQPQHFGDGTRLSIL.

The chain combines TRBV11-2 with TRBJ1-3; TRBD1 might be the D (5 bases). Between the trimmed V and J ends, which lost 5 bases and 4 bases, there was a span of 12 bases. The CDR3 totals 14 residues. Per germline, CDR1 SGHAT and CDR2 FQNNGV. The DNA for the CDR3 is TGTGCCAGCAGCCCCACCAGGGCAGGAAACACCATATATTTT. It specifies CASSPTRAGNTIYF. Full variable domain (remainder filled in from reference TRBV11-2 and TRBJ1-3): EAGVAQSPRYKIIEKRQSVAFWCNPISGHATLYWYQQILGQGPKLLIQFQNNGVVDDSQLPKDRFSAERLKGVDSTLKIQPAKLEDSAVYLCASSPTRAGNTIYFGEGSWLTVV.

The rearrangement uses TRBV3-1 (or the pseudogene TRBV3-2) and TRBJ2-2; 10 bases are shared with TRBD2. The J segment lost 4 bases and the V segment lost 1 base, leaving 12 bases of the junction unmatched. The germline V gene encodes CDR1 LGHDT and CDR2 YNNKEL (reference sequence). The CDR3 loop spans 19 amino acids. CDR3 DNA: TGTGCCAGCAGCCAAGCGACCATATTAAGCGGGAGGGCCACCGGGGAGCTGTTTTTT. Protein: CASSQATILSGRATGELFF.

In this sample, this clone turned up once. The chain links TRBV2 to TRBJ1-2, with D unresolved. This CDR3 contains 13 residues. Trimming stripped 5 bases from V and 7 bases from J, with 14 bases between. From germline, CDR1 is SNHLY and CDR2 FYNNEI. CDR3 region: CASSTGPVGGYTF. The DNA for the CDR3 is TGTGCCAGCAGTACCGGACCGGTGGGTGGCTACACCTTC.

The chain links TRBV2 to TRBJ2-7; tentatively, D is TRBD2 (5 bases). V lost 7 bases, J lost 1 base, and 26 bases lay in between. This CDR3 comprises 18 residues. Germline V CDR1 and CDR2: SNHLY, FYNNEI. As DNA, the CDR3 is TGTGCCAGCAACCCTCTTGGTCTACTAGAGAGAGGGTCCTACGAGCAGTACTTC. It yields the protein CASNPLGLLERGSYEQYF.

This sequence joins TRBV6-5 and TRBJ1-1; the D is unclear. V lost 3 bases and J 1 base, leaving 12 bases between the germline ends. CDR1 MNHEY and CDR2 SVGAGI come from the germline V gene. CDR3 size: 15 residues. The CDR3 spells CASSYSVRGNTEAFF. The CDR3 DNA sequence: TGTGCCAGCAGTTATAGTGTGCGGGGGAACACTGAAGCTTTCTTT.